This TCR beta chain derives from a study of blood T cells in healthy people across ages (dated by TCRdb to the mid-2010s). For context, the study as a whole: In model experiments, template switching captured roughly one uniquely barcoded TCR beta cDNA molecule for every two T cells. Age-related changes in TCR beta repertoire diversity were measured in the study by deep sequencing normalized with unique cDNA molecular identifiers. Four age groups were formed from the donors: young (average roughly 16 years), middle-aged (around 39), aged (roughly 59) and long-lived (more than 75). Donors of different ages were randomly distributed across sequencing lanes to avoid experimental bias. Two additional independent replicas of 1 million unique cDNA reads from the same blood draw were analyzed for two donors (one aged 18 to 30 and one aged 80 or older). Results the study describes overall, beyond this receptor: Estimates of total diversity based on one million sequenced T cells were regarded as lower bounds and as underestimates. Donor CMV infection status was unknown, potentially confounding age-related changes in expanded clonotypes. Observed TCR beta diversity per million T cells fell roughly linearly with age, and a significant reduction was already apparent by age around 44. A strong correlation was found between observed TCR beta diversity and the percentage of naive T cells measured by flow cytometry. The long-lived group showed more naive CD4+ T cells, fewer expanded clones and increased TCR diversity than the aged group, suggesting age selection. Conclusive comparison of naive and antigen-experienced compartments was prevented by the profiling of bulk unsorted PBMCs.

As concerns this clonotype: Which antigen it targets is not known. Base qualities were left out, and no much larger clone turns up one base away.

Library preparation used 5' RACE. The data were produced on an Illumina HiSeq 2500. A second PCR of 7 to 11 cycles was run with a J-beta primer mix and a sample-barcoded 5' primer. A template-switch 5' adaptor carrying 12 random nucleotides introduced a unique molecular identifier onto each TCR beta cDNA molecule. At least 3 million CDR3-containing paired-end reads were obtained from each sample. All of the RNA was converted into first-strand cDNA using the Mint cDNA synthesis kit, with a TRBC-specific oligonucleotide serving as the primer. All cDNA was treated with uracil-DNA glycosylase and then went through a first 18-cycle PCR with the universal primers M1SS and BC2_uni_R. In the authors' own workflow: For normalization, 1 million high-quality reads were randomly selected from each sample, with every read carrying a distinct molecular identifier. Reads sharing molecular identifiers were discarded rather than binned into consensus sequences. MiTCR, with a Q25 quality threshold and the strictest error-elimination algorithm, was used for CDR3 identification, clonotype clustering and error correction. A nonparametric unseen species model using Euler transformation provided a lower-bound estimate of total TCR beta diversity. The public sequencing data were trimmed at Q25 with fastp and processed into clonotypes with MiXCR by TCRdb, which kept only in-frame beta chains. Each CDR3 protein appears once, grouped with its most common genes and DNA. The V and J calls and clone size come from TCRdb's table, not from the authors' own analysis. This sample gives about 600,000 distinct CDR3 sequences in total; 40% to 55% of them show up just once. The biggest ten clones account for 20% to 25% of the sample.

The approximately 41 donors, aged roughly 6 to 100 years, were systemically healthy Caucasian individuals from Russia. Each donor gave around 9.8 milliliters of peripheral blood, collected into EDTA-treated Vacutainer tubes. Ficoll-Paque density-gradient centrifugation was used to isolate PBMCs, with at least 6 million obtained per sample. Total RNA, at least 6 micrograms per sample, was extracted from PBMCs with Trizol reagent. The percentages of naive CD45RAhigh/CD27high T cells were determined by flow cytometry on a PBMC aliquot from every donor. In the germline V gene (reference sequence), CDR1 corresponds to MNHNY and CDR2 to SVGAGI. The CDR3 starts with the cysteine, ends with the phenylalanine, and has 14 residues. The CDR3 DNA has 42 bases and is translated from base 1.

The V gene is TRBV6-6 and the J gene is TRBJ2-5, with TRBD1 matching 9 junction bases. With the DNA end fitting TRBJ2-7 better, the J assignment may be wrong. Input material: blood. The receptor comes from a man older than 75 in good health. The DNA sequence is TGTGCCAGCACCCCGACGGGACAGGGCGACGAGCAGTACTTC. It encodes CASTPTGQGDEQYF.